The 15 T cell receptor beta chains given below trace back to one sample, sequenced in a study of human versus mouse CDR3 diversity and MHC coevolution (dated by TCRdb to 2015 to 2018). The library was obtained by the immunoSEQ multiplex PCR assay. The table comes from immuneACCESS by way of TCRdb, which keeps in-frame sequences with V and J called. Part of the clones is missing from these tables; in studies checked, under half for an unresolved V gene and the rest for unknown reasons. This sample comprises about 83,000 clones, less than 95% of them detected only once. The ten biggest clones cover over 0.12% of the sample. Sequenced material: naive CD4+ T cells from blood. Interpreted using the paper, the cell subset or site label stands for: CD45RO-negative CD62L-positive naive CD4 T cells. These receptors all come from a person between 30 and 69 years old in good health.

The CDR3 DNA reads TGTGCCTGGAGTGTATGGCGGGTGGAGACAGATACGCAGTATTTT. Protein product: CAWSVWRVETDTQYF. The chain carries TRBV30 and TRBJ2-3, with D perhaps TRBD2 (5 bases). V was clipped by 0 bases and J by 3 bases, with 13 bases between them. The CDR3 loop spans 15 amino acids. Looked up from germline, CDR1 is GTSNPN and CDR2 is SVGIG (reference sequence).

The chain recombines TRBV6-5 with TRBJ1-1, with 9 bases identical to TRBD1. This CDR3 comprises 12 residues. In germline, CDR1 is MNHEY, CDR2 SVGAGI. CDR3 DNA: TGTGCGGCAGGGGACAGGGAGGCTGAAGCTTTCTTT. This translates into CAAGDREAEAFF.

The V call is TRBV6-5, the J call TRBJ2-1; D might be TRBD1 (6 bases). This CDR3 is 12 amino acids long. Germline CDR1 reads MNHEY; CDR2 reads SVGAGI. V was clipped by 5 bases and J by 10 bases, with 12 bases between them. DNA of the CDR3: TGTGCCAGCAGTCAGGGGAAGGGGGAGCAGTTCTTC. It is translated as CASSQGKGEQFF.

This clone showed up just once. The J gene is TRBJ2-1, the V gene TRBV21-1; no DNA check was done on the table's D call, TRBD1. TRBV21-1 is noted as a pseudogene. This CDR3 region has 17 residues. The CDR3 nucleotides are TGTGCCAGCAGCAAAGGGTTGGGGCAGAGACCTTACAATGAGCAGTTCTTC. Residues: CASSKGLGQRPYNEQFF.

This chain uses TRBV19 with TRBJ2-1, with 11 bases that match TRBD1. Germline V gene lookup returns CDR1 LNHDA and CDR2 SQIVND (reference sequence). The J segment lost 2 bases and the V segment lost 4 bases, leaving 1 base of the junction unmatched. The CDR3 consists of 15 residues. The CDR3 reads CASSRTGGTYNEQFF. The CDR3 bases are TGTGCCAGTAGTAGGACAGGGGGCACCTACAATGAGCAGTTCTTC.

This chain joins TRBV5-6 and TRBJ2-1; weak D call: TRBD1 (7 bases). Germline values: CDR1 SGHDT, CDR2 YYEEEE. V was trimmed by 4 bases and J by 2 bases, leaving 16 bases between them. This CDR3 is built from 16 residues. The CDR3, as DNA: TGTGCCAGCAGCCGACTAGACAGGGCCCCCTACAATGAGCAGTTCTTC. Its translation: CASSRLDRAPYNEQFF.

V is TRBV29-1 and J is TRBJ1-2; D gene unclear. The V end lost 1 base, the J end lost 2 bases, and 5 bases lay between the germline ends. Per the germline V gene, CDR1 is SQVTM and CDR2 is ANQGSEA. The CDR3 contains 12 residues. This chain's CDR3 is CSVEAPNYGYTF. The CDR3 nucleotides are TGCAGCGTTGAAGCTCCCAACTATGGCTACACCTTC.

V and J are TRBV11-2 and TRBJ1-1; D may be TRBD1 (6 bases). Trimming took 4 bases from V and 1 from J, leaving 13 bases between them. Germline loops: CDR1 SGHAT, CDR2 FQNNGV. The CDR3 has 15 amino acids. DNA for the CDR3: TGTGCCAGCAGCTCCCTTTTACAGGGGAACACTGAAGCTTTCTTT. Protein: CASSSLLQGNTEAFF.

The rearrangement joins TRBV5-1 to TRBJ2-7, with TRBD2 as a possible D gene (7 bases). The CDR3 loop spans 17 amino acids. Per germline, CDR1 SGHRS and CDR2 YFSETQ. V gave up 2 bases and J gave up 6 bases, with 24 bases separating them. The CDR3 DNA is TGCGCCAGCAGCTTCTCCGGCAGCGAGAGGGGGGGAAGCGAGCAGTACTTC. Its translation is CASSFSGSERGGSEQYF. Complete variable domain (other parts from reference TRBV5-1 and TRBJ2-7): KAGVTQTPRYLIKTRGQQVTLSCSPISGHRSVSWYQQTPGQGLQFLFEYFSETQRNKGNFPGRFSGRQFSNSRSEMNVSTLELGDSALYLCASSFSGSERGGSEQYFGPGTRLTVT.

This chain links TRBV19 with TRBJ1-4; TRBD1 might be the D (6 bases). V lost 6 bases to trimming and J lost 8 bases, with 16 bases between them. Germline lookup yields CDR1 LNHDA and CDR2 SQIVND (reference sequence). The CDR3 runs to 14 residues. CDR3 nucleotide sequence: TGTGCCAGTAGCCATGGGACACCTCGGGAAAAACTGTTTTTT. This translates into CASSHGTPREKLFF. Drawing the rest from reference TRBV19 and TRBJ1-4, the complete variable domain is DGGITQSPKYLFRKEGQNVTLSCEQNLNHDAMYWYRQDPGQGLRLIYYSQIVNDFQKGDIAEGYSVSREKKESFPLTVTSAQKNPTAFYLCASSHGTPREKLFFGSGTQLSVL.

The genes are TRBV7-8 and TRBJ2-7, with TRBD1 matching 8 bases. The germline V gene encodes CDR1 SGHVS and CDR2 FQNEAQ. V was clipped by 2 bases and J by 1 base; unmatched bases: 13. CDR3 length equals 18 residues. As DNA, the CDR3 is TGTGCCAGCAGCTTAACCCACGGACAGGGAGGAAGGTCCTACGAGCAGTACTTC. Amino acids: CASSLTHGQGGRSYEQYF.

About this clone itself: One junction end does not reproduce the germline sequence, and a read error may be involved. The chain employs TRBV4-2 and TRBJ1-1; D call uncertain. This CDR3 contains 11 residues. Looked up from germline, CDR1 is LGHNA and CDR2 is YNFKEQ. This CDR3 reads CASSQDTEAFF. Written as DNA, the CDR3 is TGTGCCAGCAGCCAAGACACAGAAGCTTTCTTT.

The rearrangement uses TRBV5-1 and TRBJ2-7; the match to TRBD1 covers 9 bases. The J segment lost 1 base and the V segment lost 2 bases, leaving 7 bases of the junction unmatched. Per germline, CDR1 SGHRS and CDR2 YFSETQ. The CDR3 runs 16 residues. CDR3 DNA: TGCGCCAGCAGCTTATCCGGGACAGGGATATCCTACGAGCAGTACTTC. Protein sequence: CASSLSGTGISYEQYF.

The J gene is TRBJ1-5, the V gene TRBV9; 7 bases are a match to TRBD1. The CDR3 consists of 15 residues. Germline CDR1 SGDLS, CDR2 YYNGEE. V dropped 4 bases and J dropped 6; count of bases not matched to a gene: 10. The CDR3 here is CASSRGTDKTQPQHF. The DNA for the CDR3 is TGTGCCAGCAGCAGAGGGACAGACAAAACTCAGCCCCAGCATTTT.

This clone was seen a single time. The V call is TRBV30, the J call TRBJ2-1, with TRBD2 matching 8 bases. Trimming cost V 3 bases and J 4 bases; bases outside gene matches: 8. CDR3 length: 15 residues. Germline V gene data show CDR1 as GTSNPN and CDR2 as SVGIG (reference sequence). CDR3 in DNA: TGTGCCTGGAGATCCGGGACTAGTAGTTACAATGAGCAGTTCTTC. This sequence encodes CAWRSGTSSYNEQFF. Full variable domain (missing parts from reference TRBV30 and TRBJ2-1): SQTIHQWPATLVQPVGSPLSLECTVEGTSNPNLYWYRQAAGRGLQLLFYSVGIGQISSEVPQNLSASRPQDRQFILSSKKLLLSDSGFYLCAWRSGTSSYNEQFFGPGTRLTVL.